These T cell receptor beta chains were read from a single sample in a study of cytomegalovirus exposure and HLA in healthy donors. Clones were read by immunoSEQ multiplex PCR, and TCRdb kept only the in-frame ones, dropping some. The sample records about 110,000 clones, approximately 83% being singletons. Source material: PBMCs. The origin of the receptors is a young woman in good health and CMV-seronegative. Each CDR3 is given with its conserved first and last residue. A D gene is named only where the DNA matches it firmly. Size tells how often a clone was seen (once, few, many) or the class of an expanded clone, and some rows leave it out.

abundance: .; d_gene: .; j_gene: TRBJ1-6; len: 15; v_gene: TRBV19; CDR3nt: TGTGCCAGTAGTATTCGGGGGGGAGATAATTCACCCCTCCACTTT; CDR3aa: CASSIRGGDNSPLHF
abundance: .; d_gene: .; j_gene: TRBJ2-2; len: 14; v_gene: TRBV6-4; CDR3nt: TGTGCCAGCAGTGTTCTCCTTAACACCGGGGAGCTGTTTTTT; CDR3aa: CASSVLLNTGELFF
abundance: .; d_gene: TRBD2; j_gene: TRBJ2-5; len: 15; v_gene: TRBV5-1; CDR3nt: TGCGCCAGCAGCCGGACTAGCGCGAACCAAGAGACCCAGTACTTC; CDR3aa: CASSRTSANQETQYF
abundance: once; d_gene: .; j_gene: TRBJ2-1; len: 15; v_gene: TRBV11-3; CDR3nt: TGTGCCAGCAGCTTAGCGACGGGGGGTGAGGGGGGGCAGTTCTTC; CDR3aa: CASSLATGGEGGQFF
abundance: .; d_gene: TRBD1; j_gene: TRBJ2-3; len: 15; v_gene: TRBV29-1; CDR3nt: TGCAGCGTTGCTTGGGGACAGGACGTCACAGATACGCAGTATTTT; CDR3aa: CSVAWGQDVTDTQYF
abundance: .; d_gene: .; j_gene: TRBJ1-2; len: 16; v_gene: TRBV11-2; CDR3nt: TGTGCCAGCAGCCCGACAACCGGGCCGAAGGCGGGTGGCTACACCTTC; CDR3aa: CASSPTTGPKAGGYTF
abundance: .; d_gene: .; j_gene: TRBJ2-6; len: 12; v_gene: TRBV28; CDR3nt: TGTGCCAGCAGTTTGGGCGCCAACGTCCTGACTTTC; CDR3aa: CASSLGANVLTF
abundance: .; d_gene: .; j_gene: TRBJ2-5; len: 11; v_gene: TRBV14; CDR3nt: TGTGCCAGCAGCCAAGGAGGGACCCAGTACTTC; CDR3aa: CASSQGGTQYF
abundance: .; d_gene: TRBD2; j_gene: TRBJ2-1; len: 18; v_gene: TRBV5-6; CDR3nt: TGTGCCAGCAGTCAATTGGGACTAGCGGGGGGCGGGGGAAATGAGCAGTTCTTC; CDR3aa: CASSQLGLAGGGGNEQFF
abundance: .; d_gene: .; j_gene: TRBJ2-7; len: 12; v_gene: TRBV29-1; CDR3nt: TGCAGCGCCGCCCCCTCGGGGTACGAGCAGTACTTC; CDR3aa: CSAAPSGYEQYF
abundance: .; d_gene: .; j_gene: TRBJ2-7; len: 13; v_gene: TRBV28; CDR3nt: TGTGCCATAGAGGGACTGCTCACCTACGAGCAGTACTTC; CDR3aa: CAIEGLLTYEQYF
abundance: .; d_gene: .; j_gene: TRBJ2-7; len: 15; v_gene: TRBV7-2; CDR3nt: TGTGCCAGCAACCTTGGGGGGTTTCCTTCCTACGAGCAGTACTTC; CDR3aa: CASNLGGFPSYEQYF
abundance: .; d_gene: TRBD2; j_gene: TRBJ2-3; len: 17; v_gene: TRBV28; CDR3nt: TGTGCCAGCAGTTTAGGGTGGACTAGCGGGAAGACAGATACGCAGTATTTT; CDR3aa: CASSLGWTSGKTDTQYF
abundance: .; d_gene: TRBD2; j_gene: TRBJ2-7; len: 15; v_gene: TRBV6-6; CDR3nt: TGTGCCAGCAGTCTCCGACTAGCGGGGTCCTACGAGCAGTACTTC; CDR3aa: CASSLRLAGSYEQYF
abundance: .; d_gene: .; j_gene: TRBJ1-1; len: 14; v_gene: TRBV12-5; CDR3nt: TGTGCTAGTGGTTTGGTGGCAGGTATCACTGAAGCTTTCTTT; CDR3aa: CASGLVAGITEAFF
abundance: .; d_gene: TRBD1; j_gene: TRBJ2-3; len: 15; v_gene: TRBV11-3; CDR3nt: TGTGCCAGCAGCCCGGGACAGGGGAGCACAGATACGCAGTATTTT; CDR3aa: CASSPGQGSTDTQYF
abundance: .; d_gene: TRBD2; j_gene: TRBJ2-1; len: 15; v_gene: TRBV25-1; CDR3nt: TGTGCCAGCAGTGAAGCGGGAGGGCCATACAATGAGCAGTTCTTC; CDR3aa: CASSEAGGPYNEQFF
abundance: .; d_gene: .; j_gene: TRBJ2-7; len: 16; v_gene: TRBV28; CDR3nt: TGTGCCAGCATCTCTGGGCTAGGGGCAGAGGCCTACGAGCAGTACTTC; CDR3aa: CASISGLGAEAYEQYF
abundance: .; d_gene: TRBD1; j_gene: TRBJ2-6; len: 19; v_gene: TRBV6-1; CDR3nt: TGTGCCAGCAGTGAATGGGACAGGGGGCAAAGGTTGAGGGCCAACGTCCTGACTTTC; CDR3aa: CASSEWDRGQRLRANVLTF
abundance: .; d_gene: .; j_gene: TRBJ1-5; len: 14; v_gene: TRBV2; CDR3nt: TGTGCCAGCAGTGATCGTGGCGGGAATCAGCCCCAGCATTTT; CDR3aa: CASSDRGGNQPQHF
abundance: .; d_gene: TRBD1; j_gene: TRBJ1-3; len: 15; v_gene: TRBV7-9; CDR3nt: TGTGCCAGCAGCTCGGACAGGAGCTCTGGAAACACCATATATTTT; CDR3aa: CASSSDRSSGNTIYF
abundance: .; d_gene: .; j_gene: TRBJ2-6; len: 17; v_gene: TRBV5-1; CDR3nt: TGCGCCAGCAGCACGGAGATACGGATCTCTGGGGCCAACGTCCTGACTTTC; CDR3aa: CASSTEIRISGANVLTF
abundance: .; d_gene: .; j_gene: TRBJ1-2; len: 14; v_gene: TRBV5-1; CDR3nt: TGCGCCAGCAGCTTAGTGGCAGGGGCGGATGGCTACACCTTC; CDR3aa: CASSLVAGADGYTF
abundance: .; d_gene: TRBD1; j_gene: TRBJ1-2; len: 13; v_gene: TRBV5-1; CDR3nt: TGCGCCACTGGACAGGGGGGGGACTATGGCTACACCTTC; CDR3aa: CATGQGGDYGYTF
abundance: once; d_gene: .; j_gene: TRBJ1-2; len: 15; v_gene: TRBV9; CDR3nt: TGTGCCAGCAGCCCCCGGGGGGCGGTTAACTATGGCTACACCTTC; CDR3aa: CASSPRGAVNYGYTF
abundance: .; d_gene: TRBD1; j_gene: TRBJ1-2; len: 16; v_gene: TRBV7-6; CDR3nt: TGTGCCAGCAGCTTAGCGCCGGGACAGGGGGCATCTGGCTACACCTTC; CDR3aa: CASSLAPGQGASGYTF
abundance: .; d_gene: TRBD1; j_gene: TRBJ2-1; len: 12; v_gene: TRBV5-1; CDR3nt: TGCGCCAGCAGACAGGGGATTAATGAGCAGTTCTTC; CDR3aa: CASRQGINEQFF
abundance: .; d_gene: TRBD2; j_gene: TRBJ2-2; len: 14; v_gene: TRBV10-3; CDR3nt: TGTGCCATCGCGGGGGATCCCAACACCGGGGAGCTGTTTTTT; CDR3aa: CAIAGDPNTGELFF
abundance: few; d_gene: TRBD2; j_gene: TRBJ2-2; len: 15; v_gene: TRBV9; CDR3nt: TGTGCCAGCGGAAGACTAGCGCCTGAGGCGGGGGAGCTGTTTTTT; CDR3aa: CASGRLAPEAGELFF
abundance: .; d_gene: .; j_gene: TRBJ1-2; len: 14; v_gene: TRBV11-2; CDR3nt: TGTGCCAGCAGCTCTAACAGGGCCAACTATGGCTACACCTTC; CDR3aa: CASSSNRANYGYTF
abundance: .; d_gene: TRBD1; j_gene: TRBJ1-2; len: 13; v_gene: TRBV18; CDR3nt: TGTGCCAGCTCACTCCAGGGGGCGGATGGCTACACCTTC; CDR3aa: CASSLQGADGYTF
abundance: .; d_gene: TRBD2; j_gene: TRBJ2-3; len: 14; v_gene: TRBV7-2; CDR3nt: TGTGCCAGCAGCCCCGGGACTACTACAGATACGCAGTATTTT; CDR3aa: CASSPGTTTDTQYF
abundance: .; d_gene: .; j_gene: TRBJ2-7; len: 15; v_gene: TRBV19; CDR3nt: TGTGCCAGTAGTATATCACTAAGCAGCCTCGACGAGCAGTACTTC; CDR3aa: CASSISLSSLDEQYF
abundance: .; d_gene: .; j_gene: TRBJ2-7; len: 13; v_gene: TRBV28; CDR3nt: TGTGCCGTAACGGACAGATTCTCCTACGAGCAGTACTTC; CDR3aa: CAVTDRFSYEQYF
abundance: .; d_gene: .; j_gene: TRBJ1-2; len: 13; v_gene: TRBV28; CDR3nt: TGTGCCAGCAGTGGGGGAGGTAACTATGGCTACACCTTC; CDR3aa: CASSGGGNYGYTF
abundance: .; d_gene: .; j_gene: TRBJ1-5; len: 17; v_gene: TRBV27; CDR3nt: TGTGCCAGCAGTTCGGGGGGACGGTATTATAGCAATCAGCCCCAGCATTTT; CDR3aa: CASSSGGRYYSNQPQHF
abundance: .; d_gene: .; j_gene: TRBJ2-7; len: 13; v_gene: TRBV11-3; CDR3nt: TGTGCCAGCAGCCTAGGGCCGACCTACGAGCAGTACTTC; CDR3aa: CASSLGPTYEQYF
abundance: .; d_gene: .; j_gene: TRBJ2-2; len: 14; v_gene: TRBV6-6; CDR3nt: TGTGCCAGCAGTCTCCCACAGAACACCGGGGAGCTGTTTTTT; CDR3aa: CASSLPQNTGELFF
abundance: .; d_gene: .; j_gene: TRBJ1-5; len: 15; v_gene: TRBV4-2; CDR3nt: TGTGCCAGCAGCCTCGAACATTCGAACAATCAGCCCCAGCATTTT; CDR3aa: CASSLEHSNNQPQHF
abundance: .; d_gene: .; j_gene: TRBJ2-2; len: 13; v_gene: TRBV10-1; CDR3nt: TGCGCCAGCAGTGAGCTACTAGTCGGGGAGCTGTTTTTT; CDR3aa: CASSELLVGELFF
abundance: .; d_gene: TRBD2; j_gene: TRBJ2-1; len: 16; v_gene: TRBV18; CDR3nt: TGTGCCAGCTCACCACCGTTGAGCGGGAGGGCCGATGAGCAGTTCTTC; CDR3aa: CASSPPLSGRADEQFF